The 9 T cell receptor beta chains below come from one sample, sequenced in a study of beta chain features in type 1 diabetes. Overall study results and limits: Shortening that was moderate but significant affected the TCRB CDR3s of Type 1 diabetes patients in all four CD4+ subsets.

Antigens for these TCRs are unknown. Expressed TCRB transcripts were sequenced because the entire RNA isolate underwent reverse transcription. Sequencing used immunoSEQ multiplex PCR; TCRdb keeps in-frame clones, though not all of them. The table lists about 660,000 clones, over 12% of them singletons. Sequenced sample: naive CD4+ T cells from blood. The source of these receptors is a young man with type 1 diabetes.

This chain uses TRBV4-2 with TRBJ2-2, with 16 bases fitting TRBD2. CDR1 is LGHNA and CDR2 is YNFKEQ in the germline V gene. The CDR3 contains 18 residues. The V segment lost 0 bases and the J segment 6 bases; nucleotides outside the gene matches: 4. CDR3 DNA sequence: TGTGCCAGCAGCCAAGAGGGACTAGCGGGAGGGAGGTCCGGGGAGCTGTTTTTT. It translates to CASSQEGLAGGRSGELFF.

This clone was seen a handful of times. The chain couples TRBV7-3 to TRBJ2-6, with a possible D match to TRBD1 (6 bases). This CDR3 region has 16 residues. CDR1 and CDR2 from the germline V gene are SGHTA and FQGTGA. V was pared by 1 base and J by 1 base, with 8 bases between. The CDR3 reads CASSLRQDSGANVLTF. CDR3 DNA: TGTGCCAGCAGCTTAAGACAGGATTCTGGGGCCAACGTCCTGACTTTC.

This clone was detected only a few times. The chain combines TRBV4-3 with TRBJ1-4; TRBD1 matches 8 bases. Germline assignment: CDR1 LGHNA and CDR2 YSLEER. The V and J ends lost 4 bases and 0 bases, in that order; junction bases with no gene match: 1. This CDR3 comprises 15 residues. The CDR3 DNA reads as TGCGCCAGCAGCCCACAGGGGGCAACTAATGAAAAACTGTTTTTT. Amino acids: CASSPQGATNEKLFF.

CDR3 bases: TGTGCCAGCAGTTACTCGGACGGCCCTTCCAATGAAAAACTGTTTTTT. This translates into CASSYSDGPSNEKLFF. This chain connects TRBV6-5 to TRBJ1-4; no definite D call. The V gene lost 0 bases and the J gene lost 5 bases, with 13 bases spanning the gap. This CDR3 comprises 16 residues. From germline, CDR1 is MNHEY and CDR2 SVGAGI.

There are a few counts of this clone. CDR3 bases: TGTGCCAGCAGTGAATGGGCAACAGGGTTCACAGATACGCAGTATTTT. Translating it yields CASSEWATGFTDTQYF. This chain connects TRBV2 to TRBJ2-3, with D possibly TRBD1 on 6 matching bases. V was cut by 2 bases and J by 2 bases, with 14 bases left in between. Per the germline V gene, CDR1 is SNHLY and CDR2 is FYNNEI. The CDR3 totals 16 residues.

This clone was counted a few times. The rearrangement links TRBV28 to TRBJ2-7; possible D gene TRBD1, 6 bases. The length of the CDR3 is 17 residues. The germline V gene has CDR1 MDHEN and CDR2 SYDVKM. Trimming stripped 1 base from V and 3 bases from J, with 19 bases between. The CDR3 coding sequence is TGTGCCAGCAGTTTATCATTCGCCGGACAGCTTTACTACGAGCAGTACTTC. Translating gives CASSLSFAGQLYYEQYF. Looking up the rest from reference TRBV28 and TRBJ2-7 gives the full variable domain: DVKVTQSSRYLVKRTGEKVFLECVQDMDHENMFWYRQDPGLGLRLIYFSYDVKMKEKGDIPEGYSVSREKKERFSLILESASTNQTSMYLCASSLSFAGQLYYEQYFGPGTRLTVT.

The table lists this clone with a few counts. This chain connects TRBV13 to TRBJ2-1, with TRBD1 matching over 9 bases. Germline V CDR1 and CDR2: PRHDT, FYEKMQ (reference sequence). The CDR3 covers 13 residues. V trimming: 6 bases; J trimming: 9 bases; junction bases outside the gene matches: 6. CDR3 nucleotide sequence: TGTGCCAGCAGGAAACAGGGGGCTAGTGAGCAGTTCTTC. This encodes CASRKQGASEQFF.

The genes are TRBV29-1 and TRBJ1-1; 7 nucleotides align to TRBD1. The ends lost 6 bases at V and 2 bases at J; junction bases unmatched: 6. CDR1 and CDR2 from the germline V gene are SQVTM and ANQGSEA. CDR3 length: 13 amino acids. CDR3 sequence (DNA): TGCAGCGTCTCTCAGGGGGGAAACACTGAAGCTTTCTTT. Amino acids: CSVSQGGNTEAFF.

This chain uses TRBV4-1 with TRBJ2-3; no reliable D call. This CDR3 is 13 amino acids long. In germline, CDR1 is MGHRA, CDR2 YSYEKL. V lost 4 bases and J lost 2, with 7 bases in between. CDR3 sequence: CASSPRATDTQYF. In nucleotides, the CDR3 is TGCGCCAGCAGCCCCCGTGCCACAGATACGCAGTATTTT.